The rows below give T cell receptor beta chains drawn from one sample of a study of blood T cell repertoires in COVID-19. The method was immunoSEQ multiplex PCR; TCRdb's version includes in-frame clones alone and lacks a portion of them. The sample has around 140,000 clones, about four fifths seen once; the top ten hold around 1.4%. Sequenced material: peripheral blood. Receptor source: a human donor in a cohort sampled during active COVID-19. CDR3s include the opening cysteine and the closing phenylalanine or tryptophan. The D gene is left open where the match is weak. The listing skips clone size in some rows; elsewhere it reads once, few, many or a size class.

cdr3_length | clone_size | j_call | d_call | v_call | cdr3_aa | cdr3_nt
17 | . | TRBJ2-7 | TRBD2 | TRBV7-2 | CASSLDLAGGRSYEQYF | TGTGCCAGCAGCTTAGATCTAGCGGGAGGTAGGTCCTACGAGCAGTACTTC
17 | . | TRBJ2-5 | TRBD2 | TRBV9 | CASSVGGVAGAQETQYF | TGTGCCAGCAGCGTCGGAGGGGTAGCGGGAGCCCAAGAGACCCAGTACTTC
13 | . | TRBJ2-2 | . | TRBV11-2 | CASQTTNTGELFF | TGTGCCAGCCAGACTACCAACACCGGGGAGCTGTTTTTT
14 | . | TRBJ2-3 | . | TRBV11-3 | CASSLRDSHDTQYF | TGTGCCAGCAGCTTACGCGACTCCCACGATACGCAGTATTTT
14 | once | TRBJ1-2 | . | TRBV28 | CASSLSVVDYGYTF | TGTGCCAGCAGTTTATCGGTGGTCGACTATGGCTACACCTTC
15 | once | TRBJ2-3 | . | TRBV14 | CASSQDLTFTDTQYF | TGTGCCAGCAGCCAAGATCTCACATTCACAGATACGCAGTATTTT
14 | . | TRBJ1-1 | TRBD1 | TRBV29-1 | CSVRQGGSSTEAFF | TGCAGCGTCAGACAGGGGGGAAGTAGCACTGAAGCTTTCTTT
14 | . | TRBJ2-7 | . | TRBV6-2/TRBV6-3 | CASSRLGGSSEQYF | TGTGCCAGCAGTAGACTAGGAGGTTCCTCCGAGCAGTACTTC
15 | . | TRBJ2-7 | TRBD2 | TRBV7-2 | CASSPPGTRTHEQYF | TGTGCCAGCAGCCCCCCCGGGACTAGAACGCACGAGCAGTACTTC
17 | . | TRBJ2-1 | TRBD2 | TRBV5-8 | CASSLAGGLAGVNEQFF | TGTGCCAGCAGCTTGGCAGGCGGACTAGCGGGAGTTAATGAGCAGTTCTTC
17 | . | TRBJ1-4 | . | TRBV28 | CAIREGSHLSTNEKLFF | TGTGCCATCCGAGAGGGCTCACACCTTTCAACTAATGAAAAACTGTTTTTT
15 | once | TRBJ2-1 | TRBD1 | TRBV11-3 | CASSPPGQGYAEQFF | TGTGCCAGCAGCCCCCCGGGACAGGGCTATGCTGAGCAGTTCTTC
14 | once | TRBJ1-3 | . | TRBV24-1 | CATSDPGRGNTIYF | TGTGCCACCAGTGATCCAGGGAGGGGAAACACCATATATTTT
15 | . | TRBJ1-5 | TRBD1 | TRBV5-8 | CASSADRYSNQPQHF | TGTGCCAGCAGCGCGGACAGGTATAGCAATCAGCCCCAGCATTTT
16 | . | TRBJ2-1 | TRBD1 | TRBV5-1 | CASSSPTGVPYNEQFF | TGCGCCAGCAGCTCCCCCACAGGGGTCCCCTACAATGAGCAGTTCTTC
15 | . | TRBJ2-1 | TRBD1 | TRBV9 | CASSGEGQTYNEQFF | TGTGCCAGCAGCGGTGAGGGACAGACCTACAATGAGCAGTTCTTC
16 | few | TRBJ2-7 | . | TRBV18 | CASSPSEGRGFYEQYF | TGTGCCAGCTCACCTTCTGAGGGCAGGGGTTTCTACGAGCAGTACTTC
13 | few | TRBJ2-2 | . | TRBV2 | CASSALGGVELFF | TGTGCCAGCAGTGCCCTCGGAGGGGTAGAGCTGTTTTTT
15 | . | TRBJ2-1 | . | TRBV24-1 | CATSDLDRSWGEQFF | TGTGCCACCAGTGATTTGGACAGGTCGTGGGGTGAGCAGTTCTTC
15 | . | TRBJ2-3 | . | TRBV5-6 | CASSLLGPVRDTQYF | TGTGCCAGCAGCTTGTTGGGCCCGGTAAGGGATACGCAGTATTTT
16 | . | TRBJ1-1 | TRBD1 | TRBV6-5 | CASSLGQGVSDTEAFF | TGTGCCAGCAGTTTAGGACAGGGGGTATCGGACACTGAAGCTTTCTTT
17 | . | TRBJ2-3 | TRBD2 | TRBV2 | CASGAPRRLAGEVTQYF | TGTGCCAGCGGTGCCCCCAGGAGACTAGCGGGAGAAGTTACGCAGTATTTT
17 | . | TRBJ2-6 | . | TRBV3-1/TRBV3-2 | CASSQDNLGVGTNVLTF | TGTGCCAGCAGCCAAGATAATTTAGGGGTGGGTACCAACGTCCTGACTTTC
15 | . | TRBJ1-1 | TRBD1 | TRBV9 | CASSVGDRLSTEAFF | TGTGCCAGCAGCGTAGGGGACAGATTGAGCACTGAAGCTTTCTTT
13 | . | TRBJ1-6 | . | TRBV2 | CASSLSNNSPLHF | TGTGCCAGCAGCCTGAGCAATAATTCACCCCTCCACTTT
16 | . | TRBJ2-3 | TRBD2 | TRBV2 | CASSEMVAGGLDTQYF | TGTGCCAGCAGTGAAATGGTAGCGGGAGGGTTGGATACGCAGTATTTT
19 | . | TRBJ2-1 | TRBD2 | TRBV19 | CASSPEKLAGGVNYNEQFF | TGTGCCAGTAGCCCCGAAAAACTAGCGGGAGGGGTAAATTACAATGAGCAGTTCTTC
12 | . | TRBJ2-2 | . | TRBV9 | CASSASTGELFF | TGTGCCAGCAGCGCGAGCACCGGGGAGCTGTTTTTT
14 | . | TRBJ1-2 | . | TRBV28 | CASIQPGGSYGYTF | TGTGCCAGCATCCAACCGGGGGGGAGCTATGGCTACACCTTC
17 | . | TRBJ2-3 | TRBD1 | TRBV28 | CASSPLVWDSQTDTQYF | TGTGCCAGCAGTCCTCTTGTTTGGGACAGCCAAACAGATACGCAGTATTTT
13 | . | TRBJ1-1 | . | TRBV29-1 | CSVEDRGQGEAFF | TGCAGCGTTGAAGATCGGGGCCAGGGGGAAGCTTTCTTT
16 | . | TRBJ2-3 | TRBD2 | TRBV4-1 | CASSRGTSGLTDTQYF | TGCGCCAGCAGCCGCGGGACTAGCGGACTCACAGATACGCAGTATTTT
15 | . | TRBJ2-1 | TRBD1 | TRBV5-6 | CASSLDRGAYNEQFF | TGTGCCAGCAGCTTGGACAGGGGGGCCTACAATGAGCAGTTCTTC
16 | . | TRBJ2-5 | . | TRBV11-3 | CASSLGNLGVPETQYF | TGTGCCAGCAGCTTGGGGAACCTCGGGGTCCCAGAGACCCAGTACTTC
14 | . | TRBJ2-7 | . | TRBV5-8 | CASSSPGVADSGHF | TGTGCCAGCAGCTCCCCCGGAGTGGCGGACTCCGGACACTTC
16 | . | TRBJ1-1 | TRBD1 | TRBV5-1 | CASSLMQGAWDTEAFF | TGCGCCAGCAGCTTGATGCAGGGGGCTTGGGACACTGAAGCTTTCTTT
16 | . | TRBJ2-7 | . | TRBV10-3 | CAISEPKGIGSYEQYF | TGTGCCATCAGTGAGCCGAAGGGGATCGGATCCTACGAGCAGTACTTC
15 | . | TRBJ2-1 | TRBD2 | TRBV7-9 | CASSLGSGRANEQFF | TGTGCCAGCAGCTTGGGTAGCGGGAGGGCCAATGAGCAGTTCTTC
15 | . | TRBJ2-7 | . | TRBV7-9 | CASSLVGGRAGEQYF | TGTGCCAGCAGCTTAGTAGGGGGAAGAGCTGGCGAGCAGTACTTC
13 | . | TRBJ2-2 | . | TRBV19 | CASNQDTTGELFF | TGTGCCAGTAATCAGGACACAACCGGGGAGCTGTTTTTT
17 | . | TRBJ1-4 | TRBD1 | TRBV9 | CASSRLPPGQGPEKLFF | TGTGCCAGCAGCAGACTACCCCCGGGACAGGGACCTGAAAAACTGTTTTTT
15 | . | TRBJ2-5 | TRBD1 | TRBV5-1 | CASSIWTGSRETQYF | TGCGCCAGCAGCATTTGGACAGGGAGTAGAGAGACCCAGTACTTC
15 | . | TRBJ1-2 | TRBD1 | TRBV19 | CASSTGTGGAGGYTF | TGTGCCAGTAGTACCGGGACAGGGGGCGCGGGTGGCTACACCTTC
19 | . | TRBJ2-1 | . | TRBV14 | CASSQDSINSWSSYNEQFF | TGTGCCAGCAGCCAAGATTCGATAAACTCCTGGAGCTCCTACAATGAGCAGTTCTTC
15 | . | TRBJ1-6 | TRBD1 | TRBV14 | CASSQGDSYDPPLHF | TGTGCCAGCAGCCAAGGGGACAGCTACGACCCACCCCTCCACTTT
14 | once | TRBJ2-3 | . | TRBV5-5 | CASSPGPGTDTQYF | TGTGCCAGCAGCCCAGGGCCCGGCACAGATACGCAGTATTTT
15 | . | TRBJ2-3 | TRBD2 | TRBV12-5 | CASGLAGRIADTQYF | TGTGCTAGTGGTTTGGCCGGGAGGATTGCAGATACGCAGTATTTT
12 | . | TRBJ1-1 | . | TRBV7-9 | CASSTPNTEAFF | TGTGCCAGCAGCACACCGAACACTGAAGCTTTCTTT